Given below is one T cell receptor beta chain in context. The antigen remains undetermined. Sorting gave populations that all exceeded 98% purity. Between the trimmed V and J ends, which lost 0 bases and 8 bases, there was a span of 17 bases. Germline CDR1 is SGHRS and CDR2 is YFSETQ. CDR3 length: 15 residues. The entry originates in a study of beta chain features in type 1 diabetes. Study outcomes and limitations: The VDJ junctions of type 1 diabetes patients carried fewer insertions and more deletions.

Expressed TCRB transcripts were sequenced, since all the RNA that had been isolated was reverse transcribed. About 3.6 million reads was the average for naive, central memory and regulatory T cell samples. TCRdb's copy holds only in-frame clones and misses some; the assay was immunoSEQ multiplex PCR. The table shows 200,000 to 250,000 clones, with 13% to 15% occurring only once. The receptor was derived from a woman between 40 and 50 years old in good health. V gene TRBV5-1 combines with J gene TRBJ1-2, with D possibly matching TRBD1 (5 bases). Material: naive CD4+ T cells from blood. The CDR3 loop reads CASSLAEARVSGYTF. The CDR3, as DNA: TGCGCCAGCAGCTTGGCAGAGGCCAGGGTCAGCGGCTACACCTTC.